The clone carrying this T cell receptor beta chain is medium-sized. The data were taken from a study of molecular identifiers for immune sequencing clone quantification. One entry per CDR3 protein results from TCRdb running MiXCR on the PCR reads. Here the sample spans tens of thousands of distinct CDR3 sequences, around 25% being singletons. The sample comprised naive CD8+ T cells from blood, with Jurkat cell RNA spiked in. Sample subset: FACS-sorted CD8+CD4-CCR7+CD45RA+ naive T cells. This receptor was identified in a human donor in good health. Some libraries in this study had Jurkat cell RNA spiked in.

The CDR3 spells CSVAEQISTDTQYF. The CDR3 nucleotides read TGCAGCGTTGCTGAGCAAATTAGCACAGATACGCAGTATTTT. J is TRBJ2-3 and V is TRBV29-1; D is undetermined. The CDR3 length is 14 residues. Germline V gene data show CDR1 as SQVTM and CDR2 as ANQGSEA. V lost 4 bases to trimming and J lost 0 bases, with 11 bases between them.